The rows below give T cell receptor beta chains drawn from one sample of a study of T cells in localized non-small cell lung cancer. The table came from immunoSEQ multiplex PCR; TCRdb's copy has only in-frame clones and leaves some out. Of about 34,000 clones in the sample, approximately 94% were seen once. This sample comprised peripheral blood, obtained before any cancer treatment. These receptors were taken from a woman aged 35 to 69 with stage I lung adenocarcinoma. CDR3s include the opening cysteine and the closing phenylalanine or tryptophan. Fields, in order: clone size, J gene, D gene, V gene, CDR3 DNA, CDR3 protein. The D gene is left open where the match is weak. Part of the rows lack a size; the others show once, few, many or a class for expanded clones.

clone_size: once
j_call: TRBJ1-2
d_call: NA
v_call: TRBV18
cdr3_nt: TGTGCCAGCTCACCAACTACCGTTGGTAACTATGGCTACACCTTC
cdr3_aa: CASSPTTVGNYGYTF

clone_size: NA
j_call: TRBJ2-2
d_call: NA
v_call: TRBV9
cdr3_nt: TGTGCCAGCAGCGTCGCCGGGACAACGAACACCGGGGAGCTGTTTTTT
cdr3_aa: CASSVAGTTNTGELFF

clone_size: NA
j_call: TRBJ1-5
d_call: NA
v_call: TRBV18
cdr3_nt: TGTGCCAGCTCACCACCGGAAGCGGGTTATCAGCCCCAGCATTTT
cdr3_aa: CASSPPEAGYQPQHF

clone_size: NA
j_call: TRBJ2-5
d_call: TRBD1
v_call: TRBV28
cdr3_nt: TGTGCCAGTTTAACAGGGGTGAGCGAGACCCAGTACTTC
cdr3_aa: CASLTGVSETQYF

clone_size: NA
j_call: TRBJ2-1
d_call: NA
v_call: TRBV9
cdr3_nt: TGTGCCAGCAGCGTCGGGGGTTCCTACAATGAGCAGTTCTTC
cdr3_aa: CASSVGGSYNEQFF

clone_size: once
j_call: TRBJ2-5
d_call: NA
v_call: TRBV5-1
cdr3_nt: TGCGCCAGCAGCTTCTCCGGGGCCCAAGAGACCCAGTACTTC
cdr3_aa: CASSFSGAQETQYF

clone_size: once
j_call: TRBJ2-7
d_call: TRBD2
v_call: TRBV7-2
cdr3_nt: TGTGCCAGCAGCTTCCCCGAGATGCCTAGCGGGGTGATCTCCTACGAGCAGTACTTC
cdr3_aa: CASSFPEMPSGVISYEQYF

clone_size: few
j_call: TRBJ2-1
d_call: NA
v_call: TRBV7-9
cdr3_nt: TGTGCCAGCAGCTACAACTCATACAATGAGCAGTTCTTC
cdr3_aa: CASSYNSYNEQFF

clone_size: NA
j_call: TRBJ1-1
d_call: TRBD1
v_call: TRBV5-1
cdr3_nt: TGCGCCAGCAGTCCGGGACAGGCTACGACTGAAGCTTTCTTT
cdr3_aa: CASSPGQATTEAFF

clone_size: NA
j_call: TRBJ1-4
d_call: NA
v_call: TRBV18
cdr3_nt: TGTGCCAGCTCCCCTACCATCACAACTAATGAAAAACTGTTTTTT
cdr3_aa: CASSPTITTNEKLFF

clone_size: NA
j_call: TRBJ1-4
d_call: NA
v_call: TRBV28
cdr3_nt: TGTGCCAGCAGTCAGGGAAATAATGAAAAACTGTTTTTT
cdr3_aa: CASSQGNNEKLFF

clone_size: once
j_call: TRBJ1-4
d_call: NA
v_call: TRBV19
cdr3_nt: TGTGCCAGTAGTACCGGTGCCGCTAATGAAAAACTGTTTTTT
cdr3_aa: CASSTGAANEKLFF

clone_size: once
j_call: TRBJ1-6
d_call: NA
v_call: TRBV7-8
cdr3_nt: TGTGCCAGCAGCTTACTTAGGGGGAGCTCCTATAATTCACCCCTCCACTTT
cdr3_aa: CASSLLRGSSYNSPLHF

clone_size: NA
j_call: TRBJ2-5
d_call: NA
v_call: TRBV6-5
cdr3_nt: TGTGCCAGCAGTTACTCAACTGACGTGCGTGAGACCCAGTACTTC
cdr3_aa: CASSYSTDVRETQYF

clone_size: once
j_call: TRBJ1-5
d_call: NA
v_call: TRBV19
cdr3_nt: TGTGCCAGTACGGGGGCCTGGGATCAGCCCCAGCATTTT
cdr3_aa: CASTGAWDQPQHF

clone_size: few
j_call: TRBJ1-1
d_call: NA
v_call: TRBV30
cdr3_nt: TGTGCCTGGAGTCCCCTCGAGGTCAGGAACACTGAAGCTTTCTTT
cdr3_aa: CAWSPLEVRNTEAFF

clone_size: NA
j_call: TRBJ1-1
d_call: NA
v_call: TRBV28
cdr3_nt: TGTGCCAGCAGTTCCGGGGGCAGGGTCCTGCGGACTGAAGCTTTCTTT
cdr3_aa: CASSSGGRVLRTEAFF

clone_size: NA
j_call: TRBJ2-3
d_call: NA
v_call: TRBV4-3
cdr3_nt: TGCGCCAGCAGCCAAGGGGTGAGCGGCATTGCAGATACGCAGTATTTT
cdr3_aa: CASSQGVSGIADTQYF

clone_size: once
j_call: TRBJ1-5
d_call: NA
v_call: TRBV2
cdr3_nt: TGTGCCAGCAGCCTAGACAGGCTTTATCAGCCCCAGCATTTT
cdr3_aa: CASSLDRLYQPQHF

clone_size: NA
j_call: TRBJ1-1
d_call: NA
v_call: TRBV5-1
cdr3_nt: TGCGCCAGCAGCTTCGGGGGGCTCCCGAACACTGAAGCTTTCTTT
cdr3_aa: CASSFGGLPNTEAFF

clone_size: NA
j_call: TRBJ2-7
d_call: NA
v_call: TRBV5-8
cdr3_nt: TGTGCCAGCTCAAGGAGGGGCAGTGCGGCGAAAGAGCAGTACTTC
cdr3_aa: CASSRRGSAAKEQYF

clone_size: NA
j_call: TRBJ1-2
d_call: NA
v_call: TRBV7-9
cdr3_nt: TGTGCCAGCAGCACCCCCAGGGGACTTTCTTATGGCTACACCTTC
cdr3_aa: CASSTPRGLSYGYTF

clone_size: NA
j_call: TRBJ2-5
d_call: TRBD1
v_call: TRBV7-9
cdr3_nt: TGTGCCAGCAGCTTAACAGGGGGCGAGAAGACCCAGTACTTC
cdr3_aa: CASSLTGGEKTQYF

clone_size: NA
j_call: TRBJ2-3
d_call: NA
v_call: TRBV7-2
cdr3_nt: TGTGCCAGCAGCTTATACAGGGCCGATACTACGCAGTATTTT
cdr3_aa: CASSLYRADTTQYF

clone_size: NA
j_call: TRBJ1-2
d_call: NA
v_call: TRBV27
cdr3_nt: TGTGCCAGCAGCCCCTCGGGGGGACGGACCTATGGCTACACCTTC
cdr3_aa: CASSPSGGRTYGYTF

clone_size: NA
j_call: TRBJ2-1
d_call: TRBD2
v_call: TRBV6-1
cdr3_nt: TGTGCCAGCAGTGACAGGAGGACTAGCGGGAGCTATGAGCAGTTCTTC
cdr3_aa: CASSDRRTSGSYEQFF

clone_size: NA
j_call: TRBJ1-2
d_call: TRBD1
v_call: TRBV28
cdr3_nt: TGTGCCAGCACTCGGGGACAGGGGGCCTATGGCTACACCTTC
cdr3_aa: CASTRGQGAYGYTF

clone_size: NA
j_call: TRBJ1-2
d_call: NA
v_call: TRBV19
cdr3_nt: TGTGCCAGTAGTTCTTCGGGATTTAACTATGGCTACACCTTC
cdr3_aa: CASSSSGFNYGYTF

clone_size: NA
j_call: TRBJ1-2
d_call: NA
v_call: TRBV28
cdr3_nt: TGTGCCAGCAGATCCGAGGGTGGGGGGCGCGACTATGGCTACACCTTC
cdr3_aa: CASRSEGGGRDYGYTF

clone_size: once
j_call: TRBJ1-2
d_call: NA
v_call: TRBV27
cdr3_nt: TGTGCCAGCAGTCCCTATAACGCCTACAACCGGGTTGATGGCTACACCTTC
cdr3_aa: CASSPYNAYNRVDGYTF

clone_size: once
j_call: TRBJ2-3
d_call: NA
v_call: TRBV5-6
cdr3_nt: TGTGCCAGCAGCTGGAGGGTGGCCTACTTTAGCACAGATACGCAGTATTTT
cdr3_aa: CASSWRVAYFSTDTQYF

clone_size: NA
j_call: TRBJ2-3
d_call: TRBD2
v_call: TRBV7-8
cdr3_nt: TGTGCCAGCAGCGCCCGAATGACTAGCGAACACACAGATACGCAGTATTTT
cdr3_aa: CASSARMTSEHTDTQYF

clone_size: NA
j_call: TRBJ1-1
d_call: NA
v_call: TRBV6-5
cdr3_nt: TGTGCCAGCAGTTCTAACGAGAGGACTGAAGCTTTCTTT
cdr3_aa: CASSSNERTEAFF

clone_size: NA
j_call: TRBJ2-7
d_call: TRBD1
v_call: TRBV5-1
cdr3_nt: TGCGCCAGCAGCCTAACGGGCACAGGGGGCTTATCCTACGAGCAGTACTTC
cdr3_aa: CASSLTGTGGLSYEQYF

clone_size: once
j_call: TRBJ1-4
d_call: NA
v_call: TRBV2
cdr3_nt: TGTGCCAGCACAGGCAGTACAGCTAATGAAAAACTGTTTTTT
cdr3_aa: CASTGSTANEKLFF

clone_size: NA
j_call: TRBJ1-1
d_call: NA
v_call: TRBV7-6
cdr3_nt: TGTGCCAGCAGCTTCCTAGGCCTGAACACTGAAGCTTTCTTT
cdr3_aa: CASSFLGLNTEAFF

clone_size: NA
j_call: TRBJ1-1
d_call: NA
v_call: TRBV28
cdr3_nt: TGTGCCAGCGTCCTAGGACAGCACGAGAACACTGAAGCTTTCTTT
cdr3_aa: CASVLGQHENTEAFF

clone_size: NA
j_call: TRBJ1-3
d_call: NA
v_call: TRBV4-1
cdr3_nt: TGCGCCAGCAGCCCTGGACCTAGCTCTGGAAACACCATATATTTT
cdr3_aa: CASSPGPSSGNTIYF

clone_size: NA
j_call: TRBJ2-3
d_call: NA
v_call: TRBV7-9
cdr3_nt: TGTGCCAGCAGCCATGGGCGTCCTAGCACAGATACGCAGTATTTT
cdr3_aa: CASSHGRPSTDTQYF